A selection of T cell receptor beta chains follows, all from one sample in a study of blood T cells in healthy people across ages. Using its own MiXCR run on the 5' RACE reads, TCRdb lists one record per CDR3 protein. The profile shows 600,000 to 900,000 distinct CDR3 sequences, under 30% of them singletons. These data were likewise used in another study, on T cells of mothers and their children.

The sample was blood. Receptors were obtained from a boy between 10 and 17 years old in good health. CDR3s include the opening cysteine and the closing phenylalanine or tryptophan. Each record gives: J gene, clone size, V gene, D gene, CDR3 protein, CDR3 DNA. A D gene is named only where the DNA matches it firmly. Clone size is not always given. Where it is, it says once, few, many or a class for expanded clones.

TRBJ1-1 - TRBV5-1 TRBD1 CASSFSGGGNTEAFF TGCGCCAGCAGCTTCTCAGGGGGCGGGAACACTGAAGCTTTCTTT
TRBJ1-4 - TRBV2 - CASRGGSHEKLFF TGTGCCAGCAGGGGTGGAAGTCATGAAAAACTGTTTTTT
TRBJ1-2 - TRBV4-2 TRBD1 CACSQDGDRGLVNYGYTF TGTGCCTGCAGCCAAGATGGGGACAGGGGGCTAGTTAACTATGGCTACACCTTC
TRBJ1-2 - TRBV20-1 TRBD1 CSARDSKTGVLGKANYGYTF TGCAGTGCTAGAGATAGCAAGACAGGGGTTTTGGGTAAAGCTAACTATGGCTACACCTTC
TRBJ1-4 few TRBV12-3/TRBV12-4 - CASSLKGRLHEKLFF TGTGCCAGCAGTTTAAAGGGGAGGCTCCATGAAAAACTGTTTTTT
TRBJ2-7 - TRBV18 TRBD1 CASSLPGQDYEQYF TGTGCCAGCTCACTTCCGGGACAGGACTACGAGCAGTACTTC
TRBJ2-5 few TRBV4-2 TRBD2 CASSLEAGRGAETQYF TGTGCCAGCAGCCTTGAGGCGGGGCGGGGGGCAGAGACCCAGTACTTC
TRBJ1-3 - TRBV20-1 - CSAREGDTIYF TGCAGTGCTAGAGAGGGGGACACCATATATTTT
TRBJ2-1 - TRBV20-1 TRBD2 CSANLASGGPSTYNEQFF TGCAGTGCTAATCTTGCTAGCGGGGGCCCCTCCACCTACAATGAGCAGTTCTTC
TRBJ1-2 few TRBV7-9 TRBD1 CASSLGPGTGGADYGYTF TGTGCCAGCAGCTTAGGCCCAGGGACAGGGGGCGCGGACTATGGCTACACCTTC
TRBJ2-1 - TRBV20-1 - CSATFARRSYNEQFF TGCAGTGCCACCTTCGCGCGACGCTCCTACAATGAGCAGTTCTTC
TRBJ1-1 few TRBV3-1 - CASSPYFQNTEAFF TGTGCCAGCAGCCCATATTTCCAGAACACTGAAGCTTTCTTT
TRBJ1-5 - TRBV6-1 - CASGGQGQPQHF TGTGCCAGCGGGGGGCAGGGTCAGCCCCAGCATTTT
TRBJ2-5 many TRBV18 - CASSPGLQETQYF TGCGCCAGCAGCCCGGGACTCCAAGAGACCCAGTACTTC
TRBJ2-1 - TRBV7-3 TRBD2 CASRPTSGIFDEQFF TGTGCCAGCAGGCCGACTAGCGGGATTTTCGATGAGCAGTTCTTC
TRBJ2-7 - TRBV5-1 TRBD2 CASSLTDSGQHEQYF TGCGCCAGCAGCTTAACAGATAGCGGGCAGCACGAGCAGTACTTC
TRBJ1-4 - TRBV6-5 - CASSYSSLQGGEKLFF TGTGCCAGCAGTTACTCGAGTCTACAGGGTGGCGAAAAACTGTTTTTT
TRBJ1-6 - TRBV20-1 TRBD1 CSARMTGSSYNSPLHF TGCAGTGCTAGAATGACAGGGAGCTCCTATAATTCACCCCTCCACTTT
TRBJ2-5 - TRBV12-3/TRBV12-4 - CASRVQEGETQYF TGTGCCAGCAGAGTTCAGGAGGGAGAGACCCAGTACTTC
TRBJ2-1 - TRBV7-3 TRBD2 CASSSQGGASGGVNEQFF TGTGCCAGCAGCTCCCAGGGAGGGGCTAGCGGGGGAGTAAATGAGCAGTTCTTC
TRBJ2-7 - TRBV28 - CASSFSRPSYEQYF TGTGCCAGCAGTTTCTCCCGCCCCTCCTACGAGCAGTACTTC
TRBJ2-7 few TRBV7-2 TRBD1 CASSFDREEYEQYF TGTGCCAGCAGCTTCGACAGGGAAGAATACGAGCAGTACTTC
TRBJ2-2 - TRBV28 - CASVSQQANTGELFF TGTGCCAGCGTTTCACAACAAGCGAACACCGGGGAGCTGTTTTTT
TRBJ1-3 - TRBV6-5 - CASSRGLENTIYF TGTGCCAGCTCAAGGGGGTTGGAAAACACTATATATTTT
TRBJ2-1 few TRBV7-9 TRBD2 CASRLRAGGYNEQFF TGTGCCAGCAGATTAAGGGCGGGGGGTTACAATGAGCAGTTCTTC
TRBJ2-1 - TRBV5-1 TRBD2 CASSLESSGFYNEQFF TGCGCCAGCAGCTTGGAGTCTAGCGGATTCTACAATGAGCAGTTCTTC
TRBJ2-1 few TRBV2 - CASSPQRAHEQFF TGTGCCAGCAGCCCCCAGCGGGCCCATGAGCAGTTCTTC
TRBJ2-1 few TRBV7-3 - CASSLLSGLAYNEQFF TGTGCCAGCAGCTTACTTAGCGGCCTTGCCTACAATGAGCAGTTCTTC
TRBJ2-5 few TRBV6-1 TRBD1 CASSEEQGVQETQYF TGTGCCAGCAGTGAAGAGCAGGGGGTCCAAGAGACCCAGTACTTC
TRBJ2-7 - TRBV12-3/TRBV12-4 - CASTMGRLDEQYF TGTGCCAGCACCATGGGACGGCTCGATGAGCAGTACTTC